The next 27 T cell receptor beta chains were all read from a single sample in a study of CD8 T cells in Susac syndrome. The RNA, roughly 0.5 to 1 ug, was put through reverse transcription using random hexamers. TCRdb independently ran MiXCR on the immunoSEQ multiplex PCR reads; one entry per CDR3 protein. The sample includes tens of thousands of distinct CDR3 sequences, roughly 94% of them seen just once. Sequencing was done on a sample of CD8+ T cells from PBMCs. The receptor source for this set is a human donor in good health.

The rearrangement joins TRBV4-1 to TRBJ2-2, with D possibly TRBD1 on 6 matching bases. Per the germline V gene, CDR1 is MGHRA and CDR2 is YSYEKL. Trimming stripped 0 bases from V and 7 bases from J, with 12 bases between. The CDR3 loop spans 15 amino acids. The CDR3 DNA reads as TGCGCCAGCAGCCAAGAACCAGGGGCTGGCGGGGAGCTGTTTTTT. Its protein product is CASSQEPGAGGELFF.

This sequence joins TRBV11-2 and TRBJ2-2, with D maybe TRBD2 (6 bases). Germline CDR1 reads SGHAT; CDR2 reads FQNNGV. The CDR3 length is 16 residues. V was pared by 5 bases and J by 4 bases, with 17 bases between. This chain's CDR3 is CASSPTRAQITGELFF. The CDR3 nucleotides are TGTGCCAGCAGCCCGACTAGAGCCCAAATCACCGGGGAGCTGTTTTTT.

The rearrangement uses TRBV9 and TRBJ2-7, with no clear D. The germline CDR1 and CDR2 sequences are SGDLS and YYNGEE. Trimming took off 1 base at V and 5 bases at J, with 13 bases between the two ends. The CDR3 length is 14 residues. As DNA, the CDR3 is TGTGCCAGCAGCGTAAGGTCGGCCGCGGACGAGCAGTACTTC. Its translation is CASSVRSAADEQYF.

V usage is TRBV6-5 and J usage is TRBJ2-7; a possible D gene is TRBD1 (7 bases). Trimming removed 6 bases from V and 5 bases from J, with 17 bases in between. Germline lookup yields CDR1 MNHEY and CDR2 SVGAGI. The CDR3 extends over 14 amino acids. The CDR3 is CASSLPGGIDEQYF. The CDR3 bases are TGTGCCAGCAGCCTCCCAGGGGGGATCGACGAGCAGTACTTC.

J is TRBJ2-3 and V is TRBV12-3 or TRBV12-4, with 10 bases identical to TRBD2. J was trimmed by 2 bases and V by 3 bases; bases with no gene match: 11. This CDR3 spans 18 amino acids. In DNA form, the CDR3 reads TGTGCCAGCAGTTTGTGGCTAGCGGGGGAGGGGTTCACAGATACGCAGTATTTT. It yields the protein CASSLWLAGEGFTDTQYF.

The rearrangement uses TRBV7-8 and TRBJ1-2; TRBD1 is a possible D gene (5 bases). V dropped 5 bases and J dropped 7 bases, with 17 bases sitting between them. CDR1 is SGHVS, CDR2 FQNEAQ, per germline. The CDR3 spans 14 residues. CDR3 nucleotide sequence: TGTGCCAGCAGCATCTGGGGACGTGGAGTTGGCTACACCTTC. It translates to CASSIWGRGVGYTF.

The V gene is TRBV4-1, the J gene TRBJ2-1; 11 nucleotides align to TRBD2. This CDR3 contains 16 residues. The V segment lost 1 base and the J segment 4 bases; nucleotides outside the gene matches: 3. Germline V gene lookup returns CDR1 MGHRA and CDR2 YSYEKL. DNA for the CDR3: TGCGCCAGCAGCCAAGTTAGCGGGAGGGCTTACAATGAGCAGTTCTTC. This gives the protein CASSQVSGRAYNEQFF.

The CDR3 DNA follows: TGTGCCAGCAGCGTACGACAGGGGTCCTCCACAGATACGCAGTATTTT. Its protein is CASSVRQGSSTDTQYF. V and J are TRBV9 and TRBJ2-3, with 8 bases matching TRBD1. Losses at the gene ends were 1 base for V and 2 bases for J; bases not matched to a gene: 6. CDR3 length equals 16 residues. Germline V gene data show CDR1 as SGDLS and CDR2 as YYNGEE.

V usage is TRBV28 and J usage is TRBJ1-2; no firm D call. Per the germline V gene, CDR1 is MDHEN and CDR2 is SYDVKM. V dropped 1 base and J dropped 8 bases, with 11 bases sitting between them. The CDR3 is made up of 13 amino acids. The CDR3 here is CASSLLGSLGYTF. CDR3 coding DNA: TGTGCCAGCAGTTTATTAGGGTCGCTCGGCTACACCTTC.

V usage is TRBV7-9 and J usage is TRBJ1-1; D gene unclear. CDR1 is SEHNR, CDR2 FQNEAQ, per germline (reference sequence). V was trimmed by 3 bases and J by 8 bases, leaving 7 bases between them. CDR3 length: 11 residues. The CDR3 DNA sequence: TGTGCCAGCAGCTTGGCCAGGGAAGCTTTCTTT. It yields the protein CASSLAREAFF.

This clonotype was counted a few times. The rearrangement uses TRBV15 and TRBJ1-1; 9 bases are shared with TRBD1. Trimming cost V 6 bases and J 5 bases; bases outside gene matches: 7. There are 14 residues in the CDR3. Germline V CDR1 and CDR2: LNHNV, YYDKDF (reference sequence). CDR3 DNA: TGTGCCACCAGTTTTGGACAGGGGCGGACTGAAGCTTTCTTT. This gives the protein CATSFGQGRTEAFF.

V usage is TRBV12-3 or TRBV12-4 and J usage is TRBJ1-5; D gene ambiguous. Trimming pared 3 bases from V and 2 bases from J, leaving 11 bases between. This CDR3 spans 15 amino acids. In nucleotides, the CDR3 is TGTGCCAGCAGTTTGTCGGGGTACGGCAATCAGCCCCAGCATTTT. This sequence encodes CASSLSGYGNQPQHF.

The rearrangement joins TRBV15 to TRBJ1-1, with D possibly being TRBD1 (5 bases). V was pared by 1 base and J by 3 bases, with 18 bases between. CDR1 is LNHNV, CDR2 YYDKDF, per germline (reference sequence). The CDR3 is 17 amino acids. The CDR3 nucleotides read TGTGCCACCAGCAGAGCAGAATCTTCAGGGAAAGACACTGAAGCTTTCTTT. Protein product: CATSRAESSGKDTEAFF.

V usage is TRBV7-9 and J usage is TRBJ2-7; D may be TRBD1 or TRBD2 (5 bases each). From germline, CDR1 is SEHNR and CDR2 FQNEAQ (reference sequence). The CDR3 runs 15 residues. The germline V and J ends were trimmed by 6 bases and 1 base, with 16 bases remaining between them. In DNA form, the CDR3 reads TGTGCCAGCAGAGATACCACGGGGCTGTCCTACGAGCAGTACTTC. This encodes CASRDTTGLSYEQYF.

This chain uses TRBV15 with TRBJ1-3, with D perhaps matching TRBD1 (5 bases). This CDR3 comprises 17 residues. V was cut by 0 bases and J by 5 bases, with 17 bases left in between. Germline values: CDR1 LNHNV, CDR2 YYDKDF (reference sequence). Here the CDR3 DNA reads TGTGCCACCAGCAGAGATCAGGGCCCTATCATAAGAAACACCATATATTTT. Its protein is CATSRDQGPIIRNTIYF. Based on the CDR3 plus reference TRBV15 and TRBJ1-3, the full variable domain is DAMVIQNPRYQVTQFGKPVTLSCSQTLNHNVMYWYQQKSSQAPKLLFHYYDKDFNNEADTPDNFQSRRPNTSFCFLDIRSPGLGDTAMYLCATSRDQGPIIRNTIYFGEGSWLTVV.

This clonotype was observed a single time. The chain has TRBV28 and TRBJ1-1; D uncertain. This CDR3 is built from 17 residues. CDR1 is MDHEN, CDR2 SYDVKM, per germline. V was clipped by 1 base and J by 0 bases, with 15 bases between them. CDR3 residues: CASSLLAAMVMNTEAFF. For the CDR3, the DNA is TGTGCCAGCAGTTTATTGGCAGCGATGGTTATGAACACTGAAGCTTTCTTT.

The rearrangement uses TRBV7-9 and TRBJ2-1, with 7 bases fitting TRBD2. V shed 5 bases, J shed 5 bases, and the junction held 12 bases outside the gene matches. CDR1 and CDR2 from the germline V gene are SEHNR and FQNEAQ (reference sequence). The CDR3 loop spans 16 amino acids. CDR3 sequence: CASSLLLSGRHNEQFF. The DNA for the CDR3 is TGTGCCAGCAGCCTCTTACTTAGCGGGCGCCACAATGAGCAGTTCTTC.

The CDR3 bases are TGCGCCAGCAGCCAAGAGGGGGTTCAGCCCCAGCATTTT. Translated, it gives CASSQEGVQPQHF. V gene TRBV4-1 combines with J gene TRBJ1-5; a weak D match, TRBD1 (5 bases). This CDR3 has 13 residues. The V and J ends lost 0 bases and 6 bases respectively, with 6 bases between them. Germline V lookup: CDR1 MGHRA, CDR2 YSYEKL.

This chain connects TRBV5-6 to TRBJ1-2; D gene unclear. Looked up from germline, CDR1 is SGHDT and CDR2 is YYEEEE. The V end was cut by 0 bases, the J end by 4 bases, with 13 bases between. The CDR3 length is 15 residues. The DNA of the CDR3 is TGTGCCAGCAGCTTGGTACACAGTACCGCCTATGGCTACACCTTC. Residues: CASSLVHSTAYGYTF.

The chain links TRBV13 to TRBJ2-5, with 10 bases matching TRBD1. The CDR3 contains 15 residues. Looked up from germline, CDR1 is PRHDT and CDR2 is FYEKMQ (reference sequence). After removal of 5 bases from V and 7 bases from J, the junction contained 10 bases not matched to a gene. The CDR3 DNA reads TGTGCCAGCAGCACCTCCGGGACAGGGGTCGGGACCCAGTACTTC. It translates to CASSTSGTGVGTQYF.

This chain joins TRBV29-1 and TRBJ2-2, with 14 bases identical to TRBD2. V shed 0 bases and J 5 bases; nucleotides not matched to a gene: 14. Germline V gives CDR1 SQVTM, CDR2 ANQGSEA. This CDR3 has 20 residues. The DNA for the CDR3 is TGCAGCGTTGAAGAAGGAGGGGGACTAGCGGGAGTCGGAGGTACCGGGGAGCTGTTTTTT. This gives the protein CSVEEGGGLAGVGGTGELFF.

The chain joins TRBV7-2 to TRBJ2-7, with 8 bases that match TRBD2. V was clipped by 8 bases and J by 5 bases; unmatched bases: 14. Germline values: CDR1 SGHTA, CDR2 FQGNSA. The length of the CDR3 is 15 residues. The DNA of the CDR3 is TGTGCCAGCGGCGCGGCGGGGGGAATTGTCAACGAGCAGTACTTC. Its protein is CASGAAGGIVNEQYF.

Written as DNA, the CDR3 is TGTGCCAGACTTACCTCAAACACCGGGACAACAAGATTCCCGGGTGGCTACACCTTC. Translating gives CARLTSNTGTTRFPGGYTF. The chain combines TRBV27 with TRBJ1-2, with D tentatively TRBD1 (6 bases). This CDR3 comprises 19 residues. Germline V gives CDR1 MNHEY, CDR2 SMNVEV (reference sequence). V was clipped by 9 bases and J by 7 bases, with 36 bases between them.

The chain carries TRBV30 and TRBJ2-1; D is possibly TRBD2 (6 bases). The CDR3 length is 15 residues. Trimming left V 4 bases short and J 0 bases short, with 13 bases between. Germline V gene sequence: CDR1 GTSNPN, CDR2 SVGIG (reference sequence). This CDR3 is CAWNIADFSYNEQFF. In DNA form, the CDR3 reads TGTGCCTGGAACATAGCGGACTTCTCCTACAATGAGCAGTTCTTC.

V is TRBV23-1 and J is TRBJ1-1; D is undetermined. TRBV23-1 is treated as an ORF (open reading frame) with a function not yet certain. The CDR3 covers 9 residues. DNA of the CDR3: TGCGTCGCAGTATCTGAAGCTTTCTTT. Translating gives CVAVSEAFF.

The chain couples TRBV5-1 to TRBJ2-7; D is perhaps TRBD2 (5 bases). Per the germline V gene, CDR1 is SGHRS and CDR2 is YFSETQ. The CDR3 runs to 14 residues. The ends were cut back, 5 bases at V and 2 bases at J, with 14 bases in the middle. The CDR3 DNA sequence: TGCGCCAGCAGTACGGGTCTCGGGGCCTACGAGCAGTACGTC. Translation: CASSTGLGAYEQYV.

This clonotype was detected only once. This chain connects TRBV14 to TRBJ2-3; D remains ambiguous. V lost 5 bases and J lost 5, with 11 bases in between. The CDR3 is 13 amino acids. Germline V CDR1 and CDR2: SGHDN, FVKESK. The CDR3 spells CASSSLRGDTQYF. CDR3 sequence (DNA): TGTGCCAGCAGCAGTTTACGAGGAGATACGCAGTATTTT.